Given below is one TCR beta chain in context. Germline CDR1 and CDR2: SGDLS and YYNGEE. V gave up 7 bases and J gave up 4 bases; unmatched junction bases: 12. This CDR3 region has 15 residues. The data were obtained in a study of blood T cell repertoires in COVID-19. Across the whole study: Samples came from the United States, Italy and Spain, spanning acute and convalescent COVID-19. From T cells, B-cell-depleted T cells, or PBMCs came the material, which was cDNA or gDNA.

In the source study's methods: Estimates of nucleated cell counts were drawn from the amplification of reference gene primers. Using immunoSEQ multiplex PCR, the repertoire was profiled, and TCRdb retains in-frame clones only, with some absent. That table is the source of V, J and clone size, and D and trimming were worked out from the DNA. This sample has about 370,000 clones; about 90% occur once, and the top ten carry 6.5%. This receptor was taken from a man aged 18 to 30 with active or convalescent COVID-19. What was sequenced was peripheral blood. The chain recombines TRBV9 with TRBJ1-2; 8 bases fit TRBD1. The CDR3 DNA is TGTGCCAGCTCCTCAGGGGGCGCACTGGGCTATGGCTACACCTTC. Protein sequence: CASSSGGALGYGYTF.